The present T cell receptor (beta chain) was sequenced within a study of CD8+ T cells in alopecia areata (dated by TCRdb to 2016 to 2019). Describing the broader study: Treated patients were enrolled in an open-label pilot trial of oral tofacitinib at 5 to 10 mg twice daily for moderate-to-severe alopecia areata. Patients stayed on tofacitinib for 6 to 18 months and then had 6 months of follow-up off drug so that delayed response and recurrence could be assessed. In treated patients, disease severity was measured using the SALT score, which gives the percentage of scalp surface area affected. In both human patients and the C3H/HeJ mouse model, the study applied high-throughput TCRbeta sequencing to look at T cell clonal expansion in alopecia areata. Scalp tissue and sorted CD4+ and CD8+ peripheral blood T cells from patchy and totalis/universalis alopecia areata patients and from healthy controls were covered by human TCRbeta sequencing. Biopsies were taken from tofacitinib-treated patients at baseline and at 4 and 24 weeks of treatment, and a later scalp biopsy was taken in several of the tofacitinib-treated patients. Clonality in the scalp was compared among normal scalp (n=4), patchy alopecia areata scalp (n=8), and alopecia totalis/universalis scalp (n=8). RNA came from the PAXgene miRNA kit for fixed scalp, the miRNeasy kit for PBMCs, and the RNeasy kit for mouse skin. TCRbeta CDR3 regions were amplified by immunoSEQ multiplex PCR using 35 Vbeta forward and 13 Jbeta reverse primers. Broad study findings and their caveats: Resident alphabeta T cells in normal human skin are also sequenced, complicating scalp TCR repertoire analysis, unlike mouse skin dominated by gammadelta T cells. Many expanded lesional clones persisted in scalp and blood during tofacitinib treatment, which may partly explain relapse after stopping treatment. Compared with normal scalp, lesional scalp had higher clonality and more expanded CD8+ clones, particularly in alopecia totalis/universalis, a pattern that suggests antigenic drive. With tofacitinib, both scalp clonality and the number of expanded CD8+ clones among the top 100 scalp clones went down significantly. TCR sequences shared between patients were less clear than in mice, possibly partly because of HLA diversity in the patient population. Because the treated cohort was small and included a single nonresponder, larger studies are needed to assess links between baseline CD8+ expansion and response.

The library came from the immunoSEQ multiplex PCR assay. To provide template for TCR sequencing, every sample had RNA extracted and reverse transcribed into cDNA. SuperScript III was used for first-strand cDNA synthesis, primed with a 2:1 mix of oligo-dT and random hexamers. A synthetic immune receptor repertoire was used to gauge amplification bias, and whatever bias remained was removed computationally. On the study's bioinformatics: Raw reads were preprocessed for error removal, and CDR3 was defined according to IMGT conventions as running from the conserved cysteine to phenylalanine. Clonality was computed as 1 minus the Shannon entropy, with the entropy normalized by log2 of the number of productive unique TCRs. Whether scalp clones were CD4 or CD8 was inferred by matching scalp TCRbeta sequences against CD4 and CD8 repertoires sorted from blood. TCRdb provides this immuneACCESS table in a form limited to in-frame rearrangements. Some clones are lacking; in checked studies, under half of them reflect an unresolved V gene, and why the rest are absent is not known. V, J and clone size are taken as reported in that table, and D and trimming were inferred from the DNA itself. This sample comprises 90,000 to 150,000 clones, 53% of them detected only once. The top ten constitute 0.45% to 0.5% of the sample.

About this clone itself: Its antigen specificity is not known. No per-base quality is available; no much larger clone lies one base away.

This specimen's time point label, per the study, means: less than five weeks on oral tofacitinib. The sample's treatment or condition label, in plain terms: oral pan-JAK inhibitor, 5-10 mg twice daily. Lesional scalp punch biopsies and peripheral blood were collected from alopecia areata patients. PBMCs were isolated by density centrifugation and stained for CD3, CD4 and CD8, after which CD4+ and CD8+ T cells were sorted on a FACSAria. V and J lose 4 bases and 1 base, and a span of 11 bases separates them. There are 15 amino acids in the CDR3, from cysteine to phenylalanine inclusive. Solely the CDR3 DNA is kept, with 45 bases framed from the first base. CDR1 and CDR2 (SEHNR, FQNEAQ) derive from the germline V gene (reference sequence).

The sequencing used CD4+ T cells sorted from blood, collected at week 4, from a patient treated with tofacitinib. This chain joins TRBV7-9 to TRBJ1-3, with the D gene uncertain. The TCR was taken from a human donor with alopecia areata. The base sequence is TGTGCCAGCAGCTCACCGGGTCGGTCTGGAAACACCATATATTTT. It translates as CASSSPGRSGNTIYF. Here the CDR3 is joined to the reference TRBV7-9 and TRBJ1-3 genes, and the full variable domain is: DTGVSQNPRHKITKRGQNVTFRCDPISEHNRLYWYRQTLGQGPEFLTYFQNEAQLEKSRLLSDRFSAERPKGSFSTLEIQRTEQGDSAMYLCASSSPGRSGNTIYFGEGSWLTVV.